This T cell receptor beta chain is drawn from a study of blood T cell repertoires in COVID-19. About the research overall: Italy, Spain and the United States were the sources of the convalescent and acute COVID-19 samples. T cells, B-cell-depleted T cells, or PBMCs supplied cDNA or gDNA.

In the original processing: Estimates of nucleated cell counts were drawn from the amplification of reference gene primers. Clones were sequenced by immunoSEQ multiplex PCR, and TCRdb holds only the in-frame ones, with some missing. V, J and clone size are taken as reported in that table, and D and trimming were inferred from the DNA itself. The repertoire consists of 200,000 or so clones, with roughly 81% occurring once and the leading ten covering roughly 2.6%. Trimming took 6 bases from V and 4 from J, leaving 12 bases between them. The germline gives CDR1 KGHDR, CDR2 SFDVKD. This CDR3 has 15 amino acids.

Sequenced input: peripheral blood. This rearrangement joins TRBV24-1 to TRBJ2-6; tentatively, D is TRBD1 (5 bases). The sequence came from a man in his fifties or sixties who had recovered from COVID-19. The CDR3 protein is CATSSSGSGANVLTF. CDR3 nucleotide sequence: TGTGCCACCAGTTCTTCAGGGTCCGGGGCCAACGTCCTGACTTTC.